This paragraph covers one T cell receptor beta chain sequence. In the original analysis: Cell counts per sample came from amplifying reference gene primers. Clones were read by immunoSEQ multiplex PCR, and TCRdb kept only the in-frame ones, dropping some. The V and J calls and clone size are taken from that table; D and trimming were inferred from the DNA. The sample shows more than 350,000 clones, over 75% of them seen only once. Seattle patients were enrolled during active infection and followed longitudinally. This sample is part of a study of blood T cell repertoires in COVID-19. The V gene end was trimmed by 10 bases and the J gene end by 6 bases; junction bases not matched to a gene: 12. Germline-derived CDR1 and CDR2 are MDHEN and SYDVKM. The CDR3 is made up of 14 amino acids.

Sequenced input: peripheral blood. The chain is built from TRBV28 and TRBJ2-1; the match to TRBD2 covers 7 bases. This clonotype was sampled from a woman aged 25 to 39 with COVID-19, enrolled during active disease. CDR3 DNA sequence: TGTGCCACCCAGCGGGACCCTGTCCTCAATGAGCAGTTCTTC. It codes for CATQRDPVLNEQFF.